Below, one T cell receptor (beta chain) is given with its context. As yet, its antigen is unknown. This sample is drawn from a study of cytomegalovirus exposure and HLA in healthy donors. About the study: HLA-typed donors were the source of roughly 80 million unique TCRs held in an early data release. Study-level points and caveats: Segments of the TCR beta V type were, in most cases, productive about 87% or about 30% of the time in an earlier analysis. Rarity held for most TCR sequences, but there were some public TCRs that occurred in many donors.

The PCR made use of 60 Vbeta and 13 Jbeta primers. Only in-frame clones appear in the TCRdb table, and some are missing; sequencing was by immunoSEQ multiplex PCR. Of roughly 150,000 clones in the sample, almost 85% are singletons; the top ten hold about 5.6%. CDR1 is PRHDT and CDR2 is FYEKMQ in the germline V gene (reference sequence). CDR3 length: 15 residues. V lost 5 bases and J 0 bases, leaving 14 bases between the germline ends. The TCR comes from a man aged 25 to 45 in good health and CMV-seropositive. Input material: PBMCs. The chain couples TRBV13 to TRBJ2-7, with D unresolved. The CDR3, as DNA: TGTGCCAGCAGCCGAGGTGGTCCGAGCTCCTACGAGCAGTACTTC. It specifies CASSRGGPSSYEQYF.